One and the same sample provided the 27 T cell receptor beta chains below, sequenced in a study of shared clonotypes between healthy human individuals. The assay was immunoSEQ multiplex PCR, and TCRdb's table has in-frame clones only and misses some. Here the sample spans over 400,000 clones, 60% to 80% being singletons. The sequencing sample was made of PBMCs. The receptors originated from a woman aged 35 to 49 in good health. Some clones in this sample may be carry-over from other donors' samples.

V usage is TRBV27 and J usage is TRBJ2-1; D gene uncertain. V shed 5 bases and J shed 0 bases, with 14 bases lying between them. CDR3 length equals 16 residues. Germline-derived CDR1 and CDR2 are MNHEY and SMNVEV (reference sequence). The CDR3 nucleotides read TGTGCCAGCAGTGGATCTGGCGGCAGCTCCTACAATGAGCAGTTCTTC. Protein sequence: CASSGSGGSSYNEQFF.

This clone was found once. V gene TRBV13 combines with J gene TRBJ2-3, with 8 bases fitting TRBD2. V lost 4 bases, J lost 0 bases, and 3 bases stayed unmatched. Germline V gene lookup returns CDR1 PRHDT and CDR2 FYEKMQ (reference sequence). The CDR3 extends over 15 amino acids. CDR3 region: CASSYTSGSTDTQYF. CDR3 DNA sequence: TGTGCCAGCAGCTACACTAGCGGTAGCACAGATACGCAGTATTTT.

The V and J genes are TRBV28 and TRBJ1-2; D perhaps matches TRBD1 (5 bases). V was pared by 6 bases and J by 4 bases, with 21 bases between. This CDR3 spans 16 amino acids. From germline, CDR1 is MDHEN and CDR2 SYDVKM. The CDR3: CASSPGWRGYIYGYTF. In DNA, the CDR3 is TGTGCCAGCAGCCCCGGGTGGCGGGGCTATATCTATGGCTACACCTTC.

The chain is built from TRBV11-2 and TRBJ1-2, with 10 bases fitting TRBD1. CDR1 and CDR2 from the germline V gene are SGHAT and FQNNGV. This CDR3 comprises 13 residues. V lost 1 base, J lost 8 bases, and 1 base stayed unmatched. In DNA, the CDR3 is TGTGCCAGCAGCTTAGGGGGACAGGGGGGCTACACCTTC. Translating it yields CASSLGGQGGYTF.

This clone was observed a few times. The chain combines TRBV18 with TRBJ2-1; 10 nucleotides match TRBD2. The CDR3 contains 18 residues. V shed 1 base, J shed 6 bases, and the junction held 12 bases outside the gene matches. Germline CDR1 reads KGHSH; CDR2 reads LQKENI. CDR3 region: CASSPRGASGSGANEQFF. CDR3 bases: TGTGCCAGCTCACCACGGGGGGCTAGCGGGAGTGGGGCCAATGAGCAGTTCTTC.

The chain uses TRBV10-3 and TRBJ2-2; 8 bases line up with TRBD2. Germline V lookup: CDR1 ENHRY, CDR2 SYGVKD. J was trimmed by 0 bases and V by 11 bases; bases with no gene match: 5. The CDR3 is made up of 14 amino acids. The CDR3 here is CAVRLATNTGELFF. The DNA for the CDR3 is TGTGCCGTCCGACTAGCGACGAACACCGGGGAGCTGTTTTTT.

This chain links TRBV18 with TRBJ2-1, with D maybe TRBD1 (6 bases). This CDR3 has 16 residues. The ends were cut back, 6 bases at V and 8 bases at J, with 23 bases in the middle. Per germline, CDR1 KGHSH and CDR2 LQKENI. The CDR3 DNA follows: TGTGCCAGCTCCCAGGCACAGGGCTCGACAGGTGATGAGCAGTTCTTC. Its translation: CASSQAQGSTGDEQFF.

The chain has TRBV5-1 and TRBJ2-1; 7 bases agree with TRBD1. This CDR3 spans 15 amino acids. V gave up 1 base and J gave up 9 bases; unmatched junction bases: 10. The germline CDR1 and CDR2 sequences are SGHRS and YFSETQ. CDR3 DNA sequence: TGCGCCAGCAGCTTGCGTACCGGGACAGAGGTTGAGCAGTTCTTC. Translated, it gives CASSLRTGTEVEQFF.

The sample holds one count of this clone. The chain employs TRBV15 and TRBJ2-2; no firm D call. Trimming left V 3 bases short and J 5 bases short, with 19 bases between. The CDR3 has 17 residues. Germline V gene lookup returns CDR1 LNHNV and CDR2 YYDKDF (reference sequence). The CDR3 region is CATSSLKELHNTGELFF. The CDR3 bases are TGTGCCACCAGCAGCCTGAAAGAGCTTCACAATACCGGGGAGCTGTTTTTT.

In DNA form, the CDR3 reads TGTGCCAGTAGTATGGCGATTTGGCAAACTAATGAAAAACTGTTTTTT. This translates into CASSMAIWQTNEKLFF. The chain uses TRBV19 and TRBJ1-4; D uncertain. Looked up from germline, CDR1 is LNHDA and CDR2 is SQIVND (reference sequence). V was shortened by 3 bases and J by 1 base, with 12 bases between the two germline ends. The CDR3 has 16 amino acids.

The J gene is TRBJ2-5, the V gene TRBV5-4; TRBD1 matches 10 bases. CDR3 length: 14 residues. From germline, CDR1 is SGHNT and CDR2 YYREEE (reference sequence). J gave up 5 bases and V 2 bases, and 3 bases lay outside the gene matches. The CDR3 DNA reads TGTGCCAGCAGCTTAGGGACAGGGGAGGAGACCCAGTACTTC. Protein: CASSLGTGEETQYF.

The chain has TRBV5-6 and TRBJ1-1; no reliable D call. V gave up 3 bases and J gave up 3 bases, with 9 bases separating them. The CDR3 consists of 13 residues. Germline CDR1 reads SGHDT; CDR2 reads YYEEEE. CDR3 in DNA: TGTGCCAGCAGCTGGGGTTGGGACACTGAAGCTTTCTTT. Its translation is CASSWGWDTEAFF. Supplemented by reference TRBV5-6 and TRBJ1-1, the full variable domain reads DAGVTQSPTHLIKTRGQQVTLRCSPKSGHDTVSWYQQALGQGPQFIFQYYEEEERQRGNFPDRFSGHQFPNYSSELNVNALLLGDSALYLCASSWGWDTEAFFGQGTRLTVV.

The chain is built from TRBV28 and TRBJ2-7, with TRBD1 as a possible D gene (6 bases). The CDR3 covers 12 residues. Germline values: CDR1 MDHEN, CDR2 SYDVKM. V shed 5 bases and J shed 3 bases, with 8 bases lying between them. The CDR3 sequence is CASSAQGYEQYF. CDR3 DNA: TGTGCCAGCAGTGCACAGGGCTACGAGCAGTACTTC.

V is TRBV28 and J is TRBJ1-4, with D perhaps matching TRBD1 (6 bases). Germline values: CDR1 MDHEN, CDR2 SYDVKM. Deletions cut 5 bases from V and 3 bases from J, with 13 bases between. The CDR3 has 15 residues. CDR3 DNA sequence: TGTGCCAGCAGTGCCCCCGGGGGCGCTAATGAAAAACTGTTTTTT. It translates to CASSAPGGANEKLFF.

This clone turned up a few times. The rearrangement uses TRBV28 and TRBJ1-5; TRBD1 matches at 10 bases. Germline lookup yields CDR1 MDHEN and CDR2 SYDVKM. The CDR3 has 14 amino acids. Trimming took 8 bases from V and 6 from J; bases not matched to a gene: 7. Here the CDR3 reads CASGDRGRGQPQHF. The CDR3 region has the DNA TGTGCCAGCGGGGACAGGGGTCGGGGTCAGCCCCAGCATTTT.

J is TRBJ2-3 and V is TRBV27, with 9 bases identical to TRBD1. The germline gives CDR1 MNHEY, CDR2 SMNVEV (reference sequence). The CDR3 loop spans 16 amino acids. J lost 2 bases, V lost 5 bases, and 8 bases had no gene match. This CDR3 is CASSKDRGSSTDTQYF. Written as DNA, the CDR3 is TGTGCCAGCAGTAAGGACAGGGGAAGTTCCACAGATACGCAGTATTTT.

The gene calls are TRBV9 and TRBJ2-1; the match to TRBD1 covers 7 bases. With V trimmed by 4 bases and J by 4 bases, 5 bases remained unmatched. The germline V gene encodes CDR1 SGDLS and CDR2 YYNGEE. There are 14 residues in the CDR3. The CDR3 coding sequence is TGTGCCAGCAGCTCCCGACAGGGATACAATGAGCAGTTCTTC. Amino acid sequence: CASSSRQGYNEQFF.

J is TRBJ2-1 and V is TRBV9, with a possible D match to TRBD2 (5 bases). Germline V CDR1 and CDR2: SGDLS, YYNGEE. V lost 2 bases to trimming and J lost 2 bases, with 14 bases between them. The CDR3 is 16 residues long. This CDR3 reads CASSVLPDSTYNEQFF. Here the CDR3 DNA reads TGTGCCAGCAGCGTTCTCCCGGACTCGACCTACAATGAGCAGTTCTTC.

The chain couples TRBV11-2 to TRBJ2-1, with no clear D. This CDR3 comprises 12 residues. Germline lookup yields CDR1 SGHAT and CDR2 FQNNGV. V was shortened by 2 bases and J by 5 bases, with 4 bases between the two germline ends. The CDR3 loop reads CASSLNNNEQFF. The CDR3 DNA reads TGTGCCAGCAGCTTAAACAACAATGAGCAGTTCTTC.

The chain combines TRBV29-1 with TRBJ2-5; 10 positions agree with TRBD2. The trim removed 7 bases at V and 5 bases at J, leaving 4 bases unmatched. Germline V gives CDR1 SQVTM, CDR2 ANQGSEA. This CDR3 has 12 residues. CDR3 nucleotide sequence: TGCAGCGGACTGACTAGCGGGGAGACCCAGTACTTC. Amino acids: CSGLTSGETQYF.

The chain couples TRBV28 to TRBJ2-5; D is perhaps TRBD2 (6 bases). The J call is doubtful: the DNA matches TRBJ2-7 better. This CDR3 contains 12 residues. Looked up from germline, CDR1 is MDHEN and CDR2 is SYDVKM. CDR3 protein: CASSSGYYEQYF. Here the CDR3 DNA reads TGTGCCAGCAGTAGCGGGTACTACGAGCAGTACTTC.

The rearrangement uses TRBV2 and TRBJ2-3; D unclear. The germline CDR1 and CDR2 sequences are SNHLY and FYNNEI. This CDR3 spans 16 amino acids. V was trimmed by 3 bases and J by 1 base, leaving 14 bases between them. The CDR3 region is CASSDMEPGGTDTQYF. CDR3 nucleotides: TGTGCCAGCAGTGATATGGAGCCCGGCGGCACAGATACGCAGTATTTT.

This chain links TRBV19 with TRBJ1-2, with D uncertain. Germline CDR1 LNHDA, CDR2 SQIVND (reference sequence). CDR3 length: 13 amino acids. Trimming left V 3 bases short and J 0 bases short, with 5 bases between. CDR3 DNA sequence: TGTGCCAGTAGTATGACCGCTAACTATGGCTACACCTTC. This translates into CASSMTANYGYTF.

Comment on this clone: The sample has other DNA sequences that encode this CDR3 too. This chain uses TRBV20-1 with TRBJ1-2; D unresolved. The CDR3 has 10 amino acids. Trimming pared 2 bases from V and 5 bases from J, leaving 3 bases between. From germline, CDR1 is DFQATT and CDR2 SNEGSKA (reference sequence). CDR3 DNA sequence: TGCAGTGCTAGACAGTATGGCTACACCTTC. Protein: CSARQYGYTF.

The V gene is TRBV6-6, the J gene TRBJ2-1; 7 nucleotides line up with TRBD2. The V gene's germline CDR1 is MNHNY and CDR2 SVGAGI (reference sequence). The CDR3 spans 16 residues. The V segment lost 7 bases and the J segment 4 bases; nucleotides outside the gene matches: 13. CDR3 residues: CASTPRGGRRYNEQFF. For the CDR3, the DNA is TGTGCCAGCACCCCACGTGGCGGGAGAAGGTACAATGAGCAGTTCTTC.

V gene TRBV18 combines with J gene TRBJ1-2; D is uncertain. In germline, CDR1 is KGHSH, CDR2 LQKENI. The CDR3 runs 12 residues. Trimming left V 6 bases short and J 8 bases short, with 13 bases between. The CDR3 loop is CASSPRERGYTF. For the CDR3, the DNA is TGTGCCAGCTCCCCCAGAGAGAGGGGCTACACCTTC.

This rearrangement joins TRBV5-4 to TRBJ1-2, with 8 bases lining up with TRBD1. This CDR3 is built from 14 residues. V lost 0 bases to trimming and J lost 2 bases; unmatched junction nucleotides: 0. Germline V gene data show CDR1 as SGHNT and CDR2 as YYREEE (reference sequence). The CDR3 coding sequence is TGTGCCAGCAGCTTGGGGGACAGGAACTATGGCTACACCTTC. It yields the protein CASSLGDRNYGYTF.